The clone carrying this TCR beta chain showed up many times. Time point noted: newly diagnosed GD, antithyroid drugs for less than 3 months. PBMC-extracted RNA yielded the TCR library. Germline CDR1 and CDR2: LGHDT and YNNKEL (reference sequence). The J segment lost 8 bases and the V segment lost 1 base, leaving 9 bases of the junction unmatched. CDR3 length equals 18 residues. This sample stems from a study of regulatory T cells in long-lasting Graves disease. HTBI primers from iRepertoire and Arm-PCR of CDR3 regions yielded the TCR beta libraries. TCRdb used MiXCR to reprocess the multiplex PCR reads, holding one entry per CDR3 protein. The data show around 330,000 distinct CDR3 sequences, about a sixth seen once.

This TCR came from a female donor with Graves disease. The rearrangement links TRBV3-1 to TRBJ2-4, with 15 positions matching TRBD2. Sequences were derived from peripheral blood mononuclear cells (PBMCs), sampled at new diagnosis, from a patient treated with antithyroid drugs. The CDR3 nucleotides read TGTGCCAGCAGCCAAGCACCGGGACTAGCGGGAGGAGGAGACATTCAGTACTTC. This gives the protein CASSQAPGLAGGGDIQYF.